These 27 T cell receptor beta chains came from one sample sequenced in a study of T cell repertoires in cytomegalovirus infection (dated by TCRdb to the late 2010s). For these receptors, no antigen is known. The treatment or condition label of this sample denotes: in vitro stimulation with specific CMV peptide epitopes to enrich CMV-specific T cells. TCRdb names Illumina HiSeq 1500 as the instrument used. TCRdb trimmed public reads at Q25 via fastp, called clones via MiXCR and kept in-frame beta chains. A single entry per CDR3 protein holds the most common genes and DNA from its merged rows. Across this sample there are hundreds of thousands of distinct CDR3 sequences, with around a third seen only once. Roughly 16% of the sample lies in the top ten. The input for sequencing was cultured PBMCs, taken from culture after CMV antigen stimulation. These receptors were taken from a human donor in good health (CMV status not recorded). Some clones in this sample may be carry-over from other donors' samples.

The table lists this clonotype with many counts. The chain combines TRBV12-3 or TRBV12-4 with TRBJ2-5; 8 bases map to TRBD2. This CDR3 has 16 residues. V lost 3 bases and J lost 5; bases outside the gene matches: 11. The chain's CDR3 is CASSLGLAGGGETQYF. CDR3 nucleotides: TGTGCCAGCAGTTTGGGGCTAGCGGGCGGTGGGGAGACCCAGTACTTC.

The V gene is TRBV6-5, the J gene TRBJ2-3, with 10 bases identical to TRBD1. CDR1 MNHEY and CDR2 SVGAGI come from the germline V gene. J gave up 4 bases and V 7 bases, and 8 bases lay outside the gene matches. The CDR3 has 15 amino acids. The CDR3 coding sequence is TGTGCCAGCACCCCGGGACAGGGGAGGGCAGATACGCAGTATTTT. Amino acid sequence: CASTPGQGRADTQYF.

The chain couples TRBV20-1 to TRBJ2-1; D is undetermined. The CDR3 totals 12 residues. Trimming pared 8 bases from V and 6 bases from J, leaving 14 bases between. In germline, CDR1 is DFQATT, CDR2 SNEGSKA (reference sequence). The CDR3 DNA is TGCAGTACGAAGACGGTTCGCAATGAGCAGTTCTTC. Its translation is CSTKTVRNEQFF.

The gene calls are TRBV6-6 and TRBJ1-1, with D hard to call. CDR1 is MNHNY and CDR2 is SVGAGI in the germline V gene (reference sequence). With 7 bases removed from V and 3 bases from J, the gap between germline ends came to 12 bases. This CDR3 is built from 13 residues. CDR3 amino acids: CASIIPDDTEAFF. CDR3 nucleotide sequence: TGTGCCAGCATCATTCCTGATGACACTGAAGCTTTCTTT.

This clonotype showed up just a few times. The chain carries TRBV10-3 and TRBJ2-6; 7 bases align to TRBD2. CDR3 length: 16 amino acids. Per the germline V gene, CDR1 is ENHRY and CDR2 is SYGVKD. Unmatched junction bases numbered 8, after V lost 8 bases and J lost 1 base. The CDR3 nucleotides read TGTGCCATCTCTCGGGCGGGAGAGTCTGGGGCCAACGTCCTGACTTTC. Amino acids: CAISRAGESGANVLTF.

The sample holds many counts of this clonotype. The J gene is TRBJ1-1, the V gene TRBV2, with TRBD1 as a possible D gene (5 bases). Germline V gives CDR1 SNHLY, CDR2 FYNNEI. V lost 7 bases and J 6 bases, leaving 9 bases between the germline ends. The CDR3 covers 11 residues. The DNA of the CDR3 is TGTGCCAGCACGAGGGACGCTGAAGCTTTCTTT. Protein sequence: CASTRDAEAFF.

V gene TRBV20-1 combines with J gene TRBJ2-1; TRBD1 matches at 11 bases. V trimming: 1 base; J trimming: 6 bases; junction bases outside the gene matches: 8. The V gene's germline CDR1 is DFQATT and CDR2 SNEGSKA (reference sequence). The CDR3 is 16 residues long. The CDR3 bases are TGCAGTGCTAGAGGTATAGGGACAGGGGGTAGCAATGAGCAGTTCTTC. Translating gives CSARGIGTGGSNEQFF.

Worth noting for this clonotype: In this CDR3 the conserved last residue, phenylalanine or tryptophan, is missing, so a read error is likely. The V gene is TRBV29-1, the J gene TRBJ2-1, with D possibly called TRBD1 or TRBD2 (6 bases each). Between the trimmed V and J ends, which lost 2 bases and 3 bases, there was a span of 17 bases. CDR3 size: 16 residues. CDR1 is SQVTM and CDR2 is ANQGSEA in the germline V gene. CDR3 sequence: CSVERQGGISYNEQFL. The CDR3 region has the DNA TGCAGCGTTGAACGGCAAGGGGGGATAAGCTACAATGAGCAGTTCCTC.

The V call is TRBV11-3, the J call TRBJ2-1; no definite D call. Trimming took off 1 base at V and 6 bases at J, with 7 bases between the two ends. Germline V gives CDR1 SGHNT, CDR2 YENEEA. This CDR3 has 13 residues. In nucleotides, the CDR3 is TGTGCCAGCAGCTTAGGGTCCCGCAATGAGCAGTTCTTC. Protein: CASSLGSRNEQFF. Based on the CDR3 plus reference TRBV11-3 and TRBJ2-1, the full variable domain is EAGVVQSPRYKIIEKKQPVAFWCNPISGHNTLYWYLQNLGQGPELLIRYENEEAVDDSQLPKDRFSAERLKGVDSTLKIQPAELGDSAVYLCASSLGSRNEQFFGPGTRLTVL.

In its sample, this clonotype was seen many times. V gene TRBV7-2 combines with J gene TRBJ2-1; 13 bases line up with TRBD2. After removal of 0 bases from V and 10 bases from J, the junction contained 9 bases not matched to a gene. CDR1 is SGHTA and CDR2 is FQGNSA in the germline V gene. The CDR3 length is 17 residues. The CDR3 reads CASSLAPGLAGLGEQFF. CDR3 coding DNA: TGTGCCAGCAGCTTAGCCCCGGGACTAGCGGGGTTGGGGGAGCAGTTCTTC. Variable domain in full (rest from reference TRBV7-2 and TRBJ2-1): GAGVSQSPSNKVTEKGKDVELRCDPISGHTALYWYRQSLGQGLEFLIYFQGNSAPDKSGLPSDRFSAERTGGSVSTLTIQRTQQEDSAVYLCASSLAPGLAGLGEQFFGPGTRLTVL.

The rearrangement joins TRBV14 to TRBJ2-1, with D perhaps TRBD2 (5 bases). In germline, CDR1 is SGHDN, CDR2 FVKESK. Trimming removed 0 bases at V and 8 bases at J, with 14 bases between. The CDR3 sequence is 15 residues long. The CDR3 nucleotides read TGTGCCAGCAGCCAAGATTTAAGAGGGAGCGATGAGCAGTTCTTC. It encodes CASSQDLRGSDEQFF.

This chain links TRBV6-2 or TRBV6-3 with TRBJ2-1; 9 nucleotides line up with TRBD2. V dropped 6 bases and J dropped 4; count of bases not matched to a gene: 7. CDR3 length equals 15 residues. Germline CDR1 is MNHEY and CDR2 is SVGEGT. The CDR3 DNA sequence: TGTGCCAGCAGCCCCTCCAGCGGGAGGTACAATGAGCAGTTCTTC. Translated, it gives CASSPSSGRYNEQFF.

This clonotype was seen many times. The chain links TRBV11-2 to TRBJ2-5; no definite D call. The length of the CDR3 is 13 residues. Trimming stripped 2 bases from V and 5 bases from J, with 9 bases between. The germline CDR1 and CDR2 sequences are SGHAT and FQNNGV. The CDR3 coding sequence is TGTGCCAGCAGCTTACGGGTCGGGGAGACCCAGTACTTC. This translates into CASSLRVGETQYF.

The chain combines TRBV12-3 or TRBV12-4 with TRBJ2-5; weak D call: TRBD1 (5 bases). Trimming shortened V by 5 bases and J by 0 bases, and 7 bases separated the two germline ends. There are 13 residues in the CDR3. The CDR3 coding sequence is TGTGCCAGCAGTCCAGGGAACCAAGAGACCCAGTACTTC. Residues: CASSPGNQETQYF.

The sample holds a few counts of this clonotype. The CDR3 sequence: CASSYAYIPETQYF. The DNA for the CDR3 is TGTGCCAGCAGTTACGCTTACATACCAGAGACCCAGTACTTC. The V and J genes are TRBV6-6 and TRBJ2-5; no clear D. Germline values: CDR1 MNHNY, CDR2 SVGAGI (reference sequence). V gave up 2 bases and J gave up 4 bases, with 11 bases separating them. The CDR3 consists of 14 residues.

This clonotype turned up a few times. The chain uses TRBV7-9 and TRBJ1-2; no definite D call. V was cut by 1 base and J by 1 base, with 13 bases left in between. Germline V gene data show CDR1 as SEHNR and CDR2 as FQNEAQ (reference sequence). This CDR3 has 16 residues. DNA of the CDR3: TGTGCCAGCAGCTTAGGCTTTAGATCGAGTAACTATGGCTACACCTTC. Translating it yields CASSLGFRSSNYGYTF.

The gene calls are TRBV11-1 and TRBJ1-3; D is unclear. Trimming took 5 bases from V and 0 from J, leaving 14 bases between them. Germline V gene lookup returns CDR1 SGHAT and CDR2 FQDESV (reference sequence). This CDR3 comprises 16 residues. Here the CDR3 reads CASSLDAFVSGNTIYF. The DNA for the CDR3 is TGTGCCAGCAGCCTCGACGCATTCGTCTCTGGAAACACCATATATTTT.

CDR3 nucleotides: TGTGCCAGCAGCCCGCGGACTAGCGAGTGGGAGACCCAGTACTTC. This codes for CASSPRTSEWETQYF. The chain employs TRBV7-2 and TRBJ2-5; 9 bases align to TRBD2. V lost 5 bases and J lost 5; bases outside the gene matches: 9. The CDR3 has 15 residues. Germline V gene lookup returns CDR1 SGHTA and CDR2 FQGNSA.

The CDR3 sequence is CASSSQLEGGYTF. The CDR3 nucleotides are TGTGCCAGCAGCTCACAGCTAGAGGGCGGCTACACCTTC. The chain is built from TRBV7-4 and TRBJ1-2, with no clear D. The CDR3 totals 13 residues. Germline-derived CDR1 and CDR2 are SGHVT and SQSDAQ. V was clipped by 4 bases and J by 8 bases, with 14 bases between them.

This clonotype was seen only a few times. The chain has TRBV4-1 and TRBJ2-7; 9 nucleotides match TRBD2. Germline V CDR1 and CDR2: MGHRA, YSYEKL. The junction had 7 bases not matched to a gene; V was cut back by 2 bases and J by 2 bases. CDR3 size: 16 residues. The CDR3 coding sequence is TGCGCCAGCAGCCAACGGGCGGGAGGGGACCCCTACGAGCAGTACTTC. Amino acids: CASSQRAGGDPYEQYF.

CDR3 DNA sequence: TGCGCCAGCAGCCAAGTTGCGGGGACATTTAGTAGGGAGCAGTTCTTC. Encoded protein: CASSQVAGTFSREQFF. The chain employs TRBV4-3 and TRBJ2-1, with D perhaps matching TRBD1 or TRBD2 (6 bases each). Trimming removed 1 base at V and 10 bases at J, with 20 bases between. The CDR3 extends over 16 amino acids. Germline CDR1 is LGHNA and CDR2 is YSLEER.

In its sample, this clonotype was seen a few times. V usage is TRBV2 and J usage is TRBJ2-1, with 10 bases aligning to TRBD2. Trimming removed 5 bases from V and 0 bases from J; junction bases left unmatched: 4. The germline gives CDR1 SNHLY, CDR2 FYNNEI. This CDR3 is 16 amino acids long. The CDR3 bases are TGTGCCAGCAGTATTAGCGGGAGGACCTCCTACAATGAGCAGTTCTTC. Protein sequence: CASSISGRTSYNEQFF.

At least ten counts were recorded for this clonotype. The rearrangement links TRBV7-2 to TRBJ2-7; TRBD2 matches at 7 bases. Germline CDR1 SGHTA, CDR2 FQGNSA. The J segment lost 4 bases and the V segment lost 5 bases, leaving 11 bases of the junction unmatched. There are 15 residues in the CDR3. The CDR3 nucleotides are TGTGCCAGCAGCCAGTGGGCGGGAGAGGGGTACGAGCAGTACTTC. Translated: CASSQWAGEGYEQYF.

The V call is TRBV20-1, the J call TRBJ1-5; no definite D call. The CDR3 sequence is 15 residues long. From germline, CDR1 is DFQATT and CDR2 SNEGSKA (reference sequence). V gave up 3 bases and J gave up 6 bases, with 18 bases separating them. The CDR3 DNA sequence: TGCAGTGCTAGGATTAGTTCGGGGTATGGTCAGCCCCAGCATTTT. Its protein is CSARISSGYGQPQHF.

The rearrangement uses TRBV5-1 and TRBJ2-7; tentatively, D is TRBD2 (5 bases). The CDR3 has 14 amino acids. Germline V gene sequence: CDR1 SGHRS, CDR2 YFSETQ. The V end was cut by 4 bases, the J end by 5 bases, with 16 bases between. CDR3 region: CASSRSGLGHEQYF. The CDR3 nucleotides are TGCGCCAGCAGCCGGAGCGGCCTCGGCCACGAGCAGTACTTC. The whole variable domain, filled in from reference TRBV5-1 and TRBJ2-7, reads KAGVTQTPRYLIKTRGQQVTLSCSPISGHRSVSWYQQTPGQGLQFLFEYFSETQRNKGNFPGRFSGRQFSNSRSEMNVSTLELGDSALYLCASSRSGLGHEQYFGPGTRLTVT.

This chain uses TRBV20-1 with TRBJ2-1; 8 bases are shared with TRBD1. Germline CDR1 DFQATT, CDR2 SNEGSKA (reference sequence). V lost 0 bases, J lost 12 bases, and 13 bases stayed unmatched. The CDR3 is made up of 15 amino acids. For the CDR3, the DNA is TGCAGTGCTAGAGATTGGACAGGGCCCCAGAATCGGCAGTTCTTC. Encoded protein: CSARDWTGPQNRQFF.

Written as DNA, the CDR3 is TGTGCCAGCAGCTTAGCCTATGGACTAGCGGGAGGTGGTAACGATGAGCAGTTCTTC. This codes for CASSLAYGLAGGGNDEQFF. The chain has TRBV11-3 and TRBJ2-1, with 14 bases lining up with TRBD2. This CDR3 region has 19 residues. CDR1 and CDR2 (germline): SGHNT, YENEEA. V lost 1 base, J lost 8 bases, and 13 bases stayed unmatched.